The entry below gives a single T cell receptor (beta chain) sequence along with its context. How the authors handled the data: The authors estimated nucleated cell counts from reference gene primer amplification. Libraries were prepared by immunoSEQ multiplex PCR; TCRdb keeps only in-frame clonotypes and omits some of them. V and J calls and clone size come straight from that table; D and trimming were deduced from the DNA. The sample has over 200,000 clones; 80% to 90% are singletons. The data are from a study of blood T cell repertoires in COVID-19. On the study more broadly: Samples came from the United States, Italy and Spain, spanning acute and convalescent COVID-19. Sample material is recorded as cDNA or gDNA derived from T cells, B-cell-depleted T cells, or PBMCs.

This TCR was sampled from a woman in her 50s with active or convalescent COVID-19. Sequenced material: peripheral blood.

CDR3: CASSLGPGLVYNEQFF. CDR3 in DNA: TGTGCCAGCAGTTTGGGGCCGGGACTAGTTTACAATGAGCAGTTCTTC. The rearrangement uses TRBV28 and TRBJ2-1; 8 positions match TRBD2. V shed 3 bases and J 4 bases; nucleotides not matched to a gene: 8. The germline V gene has CDR1 MDHEN and CDR2 SYDVKM. The CDR3 extends over 16 amino acids.